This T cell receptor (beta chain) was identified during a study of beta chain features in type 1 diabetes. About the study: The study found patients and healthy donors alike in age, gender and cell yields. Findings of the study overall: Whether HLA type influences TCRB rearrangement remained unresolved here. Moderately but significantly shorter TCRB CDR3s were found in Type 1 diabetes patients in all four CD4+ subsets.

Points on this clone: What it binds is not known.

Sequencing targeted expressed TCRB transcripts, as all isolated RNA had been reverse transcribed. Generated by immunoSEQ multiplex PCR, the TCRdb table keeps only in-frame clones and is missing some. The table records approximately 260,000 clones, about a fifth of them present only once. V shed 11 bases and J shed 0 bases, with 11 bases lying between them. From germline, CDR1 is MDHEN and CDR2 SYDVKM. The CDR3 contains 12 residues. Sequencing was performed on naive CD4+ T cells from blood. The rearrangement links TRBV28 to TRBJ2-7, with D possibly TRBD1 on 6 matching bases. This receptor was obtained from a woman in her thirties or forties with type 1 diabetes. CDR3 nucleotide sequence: TGTGCCGTTTGGGACAACTCCTACGAGCAGTACTTC. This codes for CAVWDNSYEQYF. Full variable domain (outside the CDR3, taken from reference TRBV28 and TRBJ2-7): DVKVTQSSRYLVKRTGEKVFLECVQDMDHENMFWYRQDPGLGLRLIYFSYDVKMKEKGDIPEGYSVSREKKERFSLILESASTNQTSMYLCAVWDNSYEQYFGPGTRLTVT.